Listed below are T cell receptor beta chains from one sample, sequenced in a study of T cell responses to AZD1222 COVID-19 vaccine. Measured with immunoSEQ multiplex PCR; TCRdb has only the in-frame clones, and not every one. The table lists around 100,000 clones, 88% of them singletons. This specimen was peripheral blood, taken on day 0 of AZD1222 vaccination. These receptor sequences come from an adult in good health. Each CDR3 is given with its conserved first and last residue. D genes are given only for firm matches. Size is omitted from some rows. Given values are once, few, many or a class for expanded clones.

CDR3 protein: CSASSGASNQPQHF
CDR3 DNA: TGCAGTGCTAGTTCGGGGGCCAGCAATCAGCCCCAGCATTTT
J gene: TRBJ1-5
V gene: TRBV20-1
D gene: NA
clone size: NA

CDR3 protein: CASITLFSEQETQYF
CDR3 DNA: TGTGCCAGCATAACTCTGTTTAGCGAGCAAGAGACCCAGTACTTC
J gene: TRBJ2-5
V gene: TRBV2
D gene: NA
clone size: NA

CDR3 protein: CASSEVSGRATNEKLFF
CDR3 DNA: TGTGCCAGCAGTGAAGTATCAGGGCGTGCAACTAATGAAAAACTGTTTTTT
J gene: TRBJ1-4
V gene: TRBV6-1
D gene: NA
clone size: NA

CDR3 protein: CASSLGAAPSSYEQYF
CDR3 DNA: TGTGCCAGCAGCTTAGGGGCTGCGCCCAGCTCCTACGAGCAGTACTTC
J gene: TRBJ2-7
V gene: TRBV7-8
D gene: NA
clone size: NA

CDR3 protein: CASSLQSYEQYF
CDR3 DNA: TGTGCCAGCAGCTTGCAATCCTACGAGCAGTACTTC
J gene: TRBJ2-7
V gene: TRBV7-9
D gene: NA
clone size: NA

CDR3 protein: CASSLGDIRNTEAFF
CDR3 DNA: TGTGCCAGCAGCTTAGGGGACATACGGAACACTGAAGCTTTCTTT
J gene: TRBJ1-1
V gene: TRBV7-3
D gene: NA
clone size: NA

CDR3 protein: CASSQGFTGKGYTF
CDR3 DNA: TGTGCCAGCAGCCAAGGGTTTACAGGGAAGGGCTACACCTTC
J gene: TRBJ1-2
V gene: TRBV3-1/TRBV3-2
D gene: NA
clone size: NA

CDR3 protein: CASSQGTSGGYEQYF
CDR3 DNA: TGTGCCAGCAGCCAGGGGACTAGCGGGGGCTACGAGCAGTACTTC
J gene: TRBJ2-7
V gene: TRBV7-3
D gene: TRBD2
clone size: once

CDR3 protein: CASSPYGGASDEQFF
CDR3 DNA: TGTGCCAGCAGCCCGTACGGGGGGGCAAGCGATGAGCAGTTCTTC
J gene: TRBJ2-1
V gene: TRBV6-6
D gene: TRBD2
clone size: NA

CDR3 protein: CASSYGRSTDTQYF
CDR3 DNA: TGTGCCAGCAGTTACGGACGTAGCACAGATACGCAGTATTTT
J gene: TRBJ2-3
V gene: TRBV6-2/TRBV6-3
D gene: NA
clone size: few

CDR3 protein: CASSEGGRSYGYTF
CDR3 DNA: TGTGCCAGCAGTGAAGGGGGCAGATCGTATGGCTACACCTTC
J gene: TRBJ1-2
V gene: TRBV25-1
D gene: NA
clone size: NA

CDR3 protein: CASSYNEQFF
CDR3 DNA: TGTGCCAGCAGTTACAATGAGCAGTTCTTC
J gene: TRBJ2-1
V gene: TRBV6-2/TRBV6-3
D gene: NA
clone size: NA

CDR3 protein: CASSPRGAASTGELFF
CDR3 DNA: TGTGCCAGCAGCCCACGGGGGGCCGCAAGCACCGGGGAGCTGTTTTTT
J gene: TRBJ2-2
V gene: TRBV9
D gene: NA
clone size: NA

CDR3 protein: CASSGQGTDTQYF
CDR3 DNA: TGTGCCAGCAGCGGACAGGGCACAGATACGCAGTATTTT
J gene: TRBJ2-3
V gene: TRBV6-5
D gene: TRBD1
clone size: NA

CDR3 protein: CASSRPGGNTEAFF
CDR3 DNA: TGTGCCAGCAGTCGCCCCGGGGGGAACACTGAAGCTTTCTTT
J gene: TRBJ1-1
V gene: TRBV6-5
D gene: NA
clone size: NA

CDR3 protein: CASSPPGGGDTQYF
CDR3 DNA: TGTGCCAGCAGCCCCCCCGGGGGGGGAGATACGCAGTATTTT
J gene: TRBJ2-3
V gene: TRBV7-9
D gene: TRBD2
clone size: NA

CDR3 protein: CASSYQLATTDTQYF
CDR3 DNA: TGTGCCAGCAGCTACCAACTAGCGACCACAGATACGCAGTATTTT
J gene: TRBJ2-3
V gene: TRBV3-1/TRBV3-2
D gene: TRBD2
clone size: NA

CDR3 protein: CASSPDTRNYGYTF
CDR3 DNA: TGTGCCAGCAGTCCCGACACTCGCAACTATGGCTACACCTTC
J gene: TRBJ1-2
V gene: TRBV27
D gene: NA
clone size: NA

CDR3 protein: CASSLFDREAEAFF
CDR3 DNA: TGTGCCAGCAGCTTATTTGACAGGGAGGCTGAAGCTTTCTTT
J gene: TRBJ1-1
V gene: TRBV7-9
D gene: TRBD1
clone size: NA

CDR3 protein: CASSLRGPGNTIYF
CDR3 DNA: TGTGCCAGCAGTCTCAGGGGGCCTGGAAACACCATATATTTT
J gene: TRBJ1-3
V gene: TRBV6-5
D gene: TRBD1
clone size: NA

CDR3 protein: CASSQAGRHNQPQHF
CDR3 DNA: TGTGCCAGCAGCCAGGCAGGGAGACACAATCAGCCCCAGCATTTT
J gene: TRBJ1-5
V gene: TRBV3-1/TRBV3-2
D gene: NA
clone size: NA

CDR3 protein: CASSLPGTGLGKLFF
CDR3 DNA: TGTGCCAGCAGTTTACCCGGGACAGGGTTAGGAAAACTGTTTTTT
J gene: TRBJ1-4
V gene: TRBV28
D gene: TRBD1
clone size: NA

CDR3 protein: CASSLVTGTYEQYF
CDR3 DNA: TGTGCCAGCAGCTTAGTAACGGGTACCTACGAGCAGTACTTC
J gene: TRBJ2-7
V gene: TRBV11-2
D gene: NA
clone size: NA

CDR3 protein: CASTPGQLFYGYTF
CDR3 DNA: TGTGCCAGCACCCCGGGACAGCTTTTCTATGGCTACACCTTC
J gene: TRBJ1-2
V gene: TRBV7-2
D gene: TRBD1
clone size: NA

CDR3 protein: CASSSTGLPEAFF
CDR3 DNA: TGTGCCAGCAGTTCGACAGGGTTGCCTGAAGCTTTCTTT
J gene: TRBJ1-1
V gene: TRBV28
D gene: TRBD1
clone size: NA

CDR3 protein: CASSARTSGGTDTQYF
CDR3 DNA: TGTGCCAGCAGTGCCCGGACTAGCGGAGGCACAGATACGCAGTATTTT
J gene: TRBJ2-3
V gene: TRBV6-1
D gene: TRBD2
clone size: NA

CDR3 protein: CASSIPGGDNYGYTF
CDR3 DNA: TGTGCCAGTAGTATCCCAGGGGGCGATAACTATGGCTACACCTTC
J gene: TRBJ1-2
V gene: TRBV19
D gene: TRBD1
clone size: once

CDR3 protein: CASSPLWGGGTDTQYF
CDR3 DNA: TGTGCCAGCAGCCCCCTTTGGGGCGGGGGCACAGATACGCAGTATTTT
J gene: TRBJ2-3
V gene: TRBV3-1/TRBV3-2
D gene: NA
clone size: NA

CDR3 protein: CASPLGTEAFF
CDR3 DNA: TGTGCCAGCCCTTTGGGGACTGAAGCTTTCTTT
J gene: TRBJ1-1
V gene: TRBV28
D gene: NA
clone size: NA

CDR3 protein: CASSYGQGRRQPQHF
CDR3 DNA: TGTGCCAGCAGTTACGGGCAGGGACGAAGGCAGCCCCAGCATTTT
J gene: TRBJ1-5
V gene: TRBV6-2/TRBV6-3
D gene: NA
clone size: few

CDR3 protein: CASKDPLAAQYF
CDR3 DNA: TGTGCCAGCAAAGATCCACTAGCGGCGCAGTATTTT
J gene: TRBJ2-3
V gene: TRBV27
D gene: TRBD2
clone size: NA

CDR3 protein: CASSQVQGGGPGEQYF
CDR3 DNA: TGTGCCAGCAGCCAAGTCCAAGGGGGAGGGCCTGGGGAGCAGTACTTC
J gene: TRBJ2-7
V gene: TRBV4-2
D gene: NA
clone size: NA

CDR3 protein: CASSDSRDLPYTF
CDR3 DNA: TGTGCCAGCAGTGACTCCCGGGACCTTCCCTACACCTTC
J gene: TRBJ1-2
V gene: TRBV6-4
D gene: NA
clone size: NA

CDR3 protein: CASSQVKRTGDYEQYF
CDR3 DNA: TGCGCCAGCAGCCAAGTGAAACGGACAGGGGACTACGAGCAGTACTTC
J gene: TRBJ2-7
V gene: TRBV4-1
D gene: TRBD1
clone size: NA

CDR3 protein: CASSLKGGTEAFF
CDR3 DNA: TGTGCCAGCAGTTTAAAGGGTGGAACTGAAGCTTTCTTT
J gene: TRBJ1-1
V gene: TRBV12-3/TRBV12-4
D gene: NA
clone size: once

CDR3 protein: CASSLQGHSGYTF
CDR3 DNA: TGTGCCAGCAGCCTCCAGGGGCACTCCGGCTACACCTTC
J gene: TRBJ1-2
V gene: TRBV6-5
D gene: NA
clone size: NA

CDR3 protein: CASATKPGQGFGEQYF
CDR3 DNA: TGTGCCAGCGCTACGAAACCGGGACAGGGTTTTGGCGAGCAGTACTTC
J gene: TRBJ2-7
V gene: TRBV7-9
D gene: TRBD1
clone size: NA

CDR3 protein: CASSFGTGRNTDTQYF
CDR3 DNA: TGTGCCAGCTCATTTGGGACAGGGAGAAACACAGATACGCAGTATTTT
J gene: TRBJ2-3
V gene: TRBV18
D gene: TRBD1
clone size: NA

CDR3 protein: CASSLILNTEAFF
CDR3 DNA: TGTGCCAGCAGCTTAATCCTGAACACTGAAGCTTTCTTT
J gene: TRBJ1-1
V gene: TRBV5-4
D gene: NA
clone size: NA

CDR3 protein: CASSYRTEAFF
CDR3 DNA: TGTGCCAGCAGTTACCGCACTGAAGCTTTCTTT
J gene: TRBJ1-1
V gene: TRBV28
D gene: NA
clone size: NA

CDR3 protein: CASSTTYEQYF
CDR3 DNA: TGTGCCAGCAGTACAACCTACGAGCAGTACTTC
J gene: TRBJ2-7
V gene: TRBV12-3/TRBV12-4
D gene: NA
clone size: few

CDR3 protein: CASSSGQHYGYTF
CDR3 DNA: TGTGCCAGCAGCTCGGGACAGCACTATGGCTACACCTTC
J gene: TRBJ1-2
V gene: TRBV7-9
D gene: TRBD1
clone size: NA

CDR3 protein: CSGGLSYEQYF
CDR3 DNA: TGCAGCGGAGGACTATCCTACGAGCAGTACTTC
J gene: TRBJ2-7
V gene: TRBV29-1
D gene: NA
clone size: NA

CDR3 protein: CASSQDFYSPLHF
CDR3 DNA: TGTGCCAGCAGCCAAGATTTCTATTCACCCCTCCACTTT
J gene: TRBJ1-6
V gene: TRBV3-1/TRBV3-2
D gene: NA
clone size: NA

CDR3 protein: CASSYSGGPQHF
CDR3 DNA: TGTGCCAGCAGTTACTCTGGGGGGCCCCAGCATTTT
J gene: TRBJ1-5
V gene: TRBV6-2/TRBV6-3
D gene: NA
clone size: NA